This T cell receptor beta chain derives from a study of blood T cells in healthy people across ages. The authors ran a second PCR of about 6 to 11 cycles using a sample-barcoded 5' primer and a J-beta primer mix. TCRdb analysed the 5' RACE reads with MiXCR anew, one entry per CDR3 protein. The table lists about a million distinct CDR3 sequences, around two fifths of them singletons, with roughly 14% in the top ten. The study, taken as a whole, reports: TCR beta diversity was tightly associated with the proportion of naive T cells. Total diversity from one million sequenced T cells was likely underestimated. Older individuals had lower TCR beta diversity per million T cells (the decline was roughly linear).

Peripheral blood was drawn, around 9.5 milliliters per donor. In the case of this clonotype: Antigen unknown.

The CDR3 loop spans 14 amino acids. Germline-derived CDR1 and CDR2 are LGHNA and YSLEER. Source material: blood. The sequence came from a man between 18 and 29 years old in good health. The V call is TRBV4-3, the J call TRBJ2-1, with D possibly being TRBD2 (5 bases). TRBJ2-7 matches the DNA end more closely, so the J call is doubtful. The CDR3 loop is CASSPAGPYNEQYF. CDR3 coding DNA: TGCGCCAGCAGCCCCGCGGGCCCATACAATGAGCAGTACTTC.